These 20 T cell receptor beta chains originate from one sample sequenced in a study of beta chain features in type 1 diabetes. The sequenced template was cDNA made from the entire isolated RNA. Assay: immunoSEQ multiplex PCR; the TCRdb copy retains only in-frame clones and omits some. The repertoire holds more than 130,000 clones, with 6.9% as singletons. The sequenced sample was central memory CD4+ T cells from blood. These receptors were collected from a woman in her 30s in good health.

The chain's CDR3 is CASSSQENQPQHF. The CDR3 DNA reads TGTGCCAGCAGTAGTCAGGAAAATCAGCCCCAGCATTTT. This chain connects TRBV6-4 to TRBJ1-5; no clear D. Germline lookup yields CDR1 MRHNA and CDR2 SNTAGT. V lost 5 bases and J 4 bases, leaving 9 bases between the germline ends. The CDR3 is 13 amino acids.

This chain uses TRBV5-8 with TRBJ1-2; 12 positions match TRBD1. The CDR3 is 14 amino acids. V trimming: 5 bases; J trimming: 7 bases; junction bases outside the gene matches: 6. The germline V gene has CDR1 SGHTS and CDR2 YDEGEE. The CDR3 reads CASRKGQGARGYTF. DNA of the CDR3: TGTGCCAGCAGAAAGGGACAGGGGGCGCGTGGCTACACCTTC.

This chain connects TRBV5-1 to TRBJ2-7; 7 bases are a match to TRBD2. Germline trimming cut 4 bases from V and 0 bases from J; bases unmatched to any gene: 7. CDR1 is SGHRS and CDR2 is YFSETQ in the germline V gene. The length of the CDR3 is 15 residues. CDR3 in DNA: TGCGCCAGCAGCCCCACTAGCGTGACCTCCTACGAGCAGTACTTC. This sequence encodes CASSPTSVTSYEQYF.

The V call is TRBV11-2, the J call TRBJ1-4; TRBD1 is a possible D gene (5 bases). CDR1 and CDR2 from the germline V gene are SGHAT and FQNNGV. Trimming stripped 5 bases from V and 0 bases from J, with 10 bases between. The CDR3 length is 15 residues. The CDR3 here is CASSVSTATNEKLFF. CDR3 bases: TGTGCCAGCAGCGTATCGACAGCAACTAATGAAAAACTGTTTTTT.

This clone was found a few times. CDR3 loop: CASSLAGTGSGYEQYF. CDR3 bases: TGTGCCAGCAGCTTAGCCGGGACAGGGTCTGGTTACGAGCAGTACTTC. The rearrangement joins TRBV7-2 to TRBJ2-7; 9 bases fit TRBD1. The CDR3 is 16 residues long. The J segment lost 4 bases and the V segment lost 0 bases, leaving 7 bases of the junction unmatched. Germline lookup yields CDR1 SGHTA and CDR2 FQGNSA.

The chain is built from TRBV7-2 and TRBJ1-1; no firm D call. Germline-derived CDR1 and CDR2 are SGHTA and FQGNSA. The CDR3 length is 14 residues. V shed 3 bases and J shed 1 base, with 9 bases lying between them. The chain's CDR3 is CASSFSGGNTEAFF. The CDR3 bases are TGTGCCAGCAGCTTCTCGGGTGGGAACACTGAAGCTTTCTTT.

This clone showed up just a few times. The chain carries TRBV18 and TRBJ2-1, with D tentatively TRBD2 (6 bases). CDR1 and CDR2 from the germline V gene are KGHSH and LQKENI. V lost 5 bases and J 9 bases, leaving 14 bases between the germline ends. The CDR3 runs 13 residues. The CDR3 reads CASSSASDGEQFF. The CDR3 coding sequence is TGTGCCAGCTCATCCGCTAGCGACGGTGAGCAGTTCTTC.

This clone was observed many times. CDR3 loop: CASSLDGRESNEQYF. The CDR3 bases are TGTGCCAGCAGCTTAGATGGGCGGGAGAGTAACGAGCAGTACTTC. The chain joins TRBV7-3 to TRBJ2-7; TRBD2 matches 7 bases. V lost 2 bases and J lost 5; bases outside the gene matches: 9. The CDR3 covers 15 residues. Germline values: CDR1 SGHTA, CDR2 FQGTGA.

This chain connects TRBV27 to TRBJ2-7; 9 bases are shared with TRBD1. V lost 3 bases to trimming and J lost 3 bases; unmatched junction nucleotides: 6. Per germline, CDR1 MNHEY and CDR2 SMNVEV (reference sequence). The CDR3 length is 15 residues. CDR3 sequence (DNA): TGTGCCAGCAGTTTCGACAGGGGGTTTCTCTACGAGCAGTACTTC. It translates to CASSFDRGFLYEQYF.

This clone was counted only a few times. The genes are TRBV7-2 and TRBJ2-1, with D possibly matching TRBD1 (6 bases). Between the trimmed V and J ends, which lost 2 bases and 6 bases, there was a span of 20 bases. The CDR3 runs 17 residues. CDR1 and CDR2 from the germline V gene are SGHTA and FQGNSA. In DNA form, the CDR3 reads TGTGCCAGCAGCTTAAACGCTTATCCGGGACAACGCAATGAGCAGTTCTTC. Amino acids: CASSLNAYPGQRNEQFF.

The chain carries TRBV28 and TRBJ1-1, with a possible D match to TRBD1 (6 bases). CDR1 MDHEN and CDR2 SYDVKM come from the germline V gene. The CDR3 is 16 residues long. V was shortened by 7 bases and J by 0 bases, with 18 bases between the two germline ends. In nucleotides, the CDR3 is TGTGCCAGCAACCCCTTAGGGTGGGACATGAACACTGAAGCTTTCTTT. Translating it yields CASNPLGWDMNTEAFF.

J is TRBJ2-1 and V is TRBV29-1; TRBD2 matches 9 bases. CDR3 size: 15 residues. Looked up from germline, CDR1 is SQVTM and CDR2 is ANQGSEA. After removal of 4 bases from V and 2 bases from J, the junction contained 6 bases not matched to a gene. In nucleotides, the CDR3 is TGCAGCGTTGGTTCCAGCGGGAGGACCTACAATGAGCAGTTCTTC. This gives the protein CSVGSSGRTYNEQFF.

As DNA, the CDR3 is TGTGCCAGTAGCCCCGGGACTGGGAGTAATGAGCAGTTCTTC. Amino acid sequence: CASSPGTGSNEQFF. The chain is built from TRBV19 and TRBJ2-1; TRBD2 is a possible D gene (6 bases). V was pared by 6 bases and J by 7 bases, with 16 bases between. The CDR3 loop spans 14 amino acids. Germline assignment: CDR1 LNHDA and CDR2 SQIVND (reference sequence).

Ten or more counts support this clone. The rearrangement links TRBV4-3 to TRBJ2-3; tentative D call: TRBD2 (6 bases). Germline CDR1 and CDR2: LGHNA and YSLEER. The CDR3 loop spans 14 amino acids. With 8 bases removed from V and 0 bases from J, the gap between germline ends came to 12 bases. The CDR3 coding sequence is TGCGCCAGCTCCAAAAGCGGGAGCACAGATACGCAGTATTTT. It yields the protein CASSKSGSTDTQYF.

Here the CDR3 DNA reads TGTGCCAGCAGTACTAGCCTAGCGGGATCCTACAATGAGCAGTTCTTC. Residues: CASSTSLAGSYNEQFF. The V call is TRBV28, the J call TRBJ2-1, with 9 bases lining up with TRBD2. CDR1 MDHEN and CDR2 SYDVKM come from the germline V gene. CDR3 length equals 16 residues. The junction had 6 bases not matched to a gene; V was cut back by 5 bases and J by 1 base.

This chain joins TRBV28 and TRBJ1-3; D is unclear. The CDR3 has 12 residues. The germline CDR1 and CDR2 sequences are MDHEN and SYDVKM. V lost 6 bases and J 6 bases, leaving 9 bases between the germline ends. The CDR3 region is CASRAPLNTIYF. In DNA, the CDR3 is TGTGCCAGCAGAGCACCCTTAAACACCATATATTTT.

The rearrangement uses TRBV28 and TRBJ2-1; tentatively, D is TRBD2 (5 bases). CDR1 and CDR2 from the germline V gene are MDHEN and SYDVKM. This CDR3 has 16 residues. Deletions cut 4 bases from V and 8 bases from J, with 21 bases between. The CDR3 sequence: CASSSPPGMEAYEQFF. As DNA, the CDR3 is TGTGCCAGCAGTTCCCCCCCGGGGATGGAGGCATATGAGCAGTTCTTC. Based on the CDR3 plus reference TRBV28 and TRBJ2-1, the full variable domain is DVKVTQSSRYLVKRTGEKVFLECVQDMDHENMFWYRQDPGLGLRLIYFSYDVKMKEKGDIPEGYSVSREKKERFSLILESASTNQTSMYLCASSSPPGMEAYEQFFGPGTRLTVL.

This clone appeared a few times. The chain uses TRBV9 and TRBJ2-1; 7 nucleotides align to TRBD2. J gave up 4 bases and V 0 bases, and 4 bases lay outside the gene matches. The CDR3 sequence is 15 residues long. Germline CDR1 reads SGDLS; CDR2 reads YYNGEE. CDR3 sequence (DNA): TGTGCCAGCAGCGTAGGGAGTAGCGGGTACAATGAGCAGTTCTTC. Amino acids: CASSVGSSGYNEQFF.

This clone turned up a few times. The chain's CDR3 is CASSYTTGRTKNTEAFF. In nucleotides, the CDR3 is TGTGCCAGCAGCTATACGACAGGGCGGACTAAGAACACTGAAGCTTTCTTT. V and J are TRBV5-5 and TRBJ1-1, with 7 bases identical to TRBD1. There are 17 residues in the CDR3. Trimming at V came to 3 bases and at J to 1 base, leaving 12 bases not matched to a gene. The germline V gene encodes CDR1 SGHKS and CDR2 YYEKEE (reference sequence).

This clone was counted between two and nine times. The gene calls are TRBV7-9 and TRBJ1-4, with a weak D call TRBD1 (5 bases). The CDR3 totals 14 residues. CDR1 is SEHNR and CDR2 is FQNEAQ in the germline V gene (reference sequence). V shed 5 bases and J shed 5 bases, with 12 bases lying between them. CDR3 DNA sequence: TGTGCCAGCAGCGATCGCCAGGGCAATGAAAAACTGTTTTTT. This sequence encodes CASSDRQGNEKLFF.